This T cell receptor beta chain was obtained from a study of shared clonotypes between healthy human individuals. Method: immunoSEQ multiplex PCR; TCRdb's copy keeps in-frame clones and lacks some. The table shows roughly 700,000 clones, with roughly 70% occurring only once. With V trimmed by 4 bases and J by 9 bases, 10 bases remained unmatched. The CDR3 has 13 residues. Germline V gene data show CDR1 as SGHRS and CDR2 as YFSETQ. This rearrangement joins TRBV5-1 to TRBJ2-7; TRBD1 matches 7 bases. Material for sequencing was memory CD4+ T cells sorted from blood. Subset denoted: CD45RA-negative fraction. The TCR originated in a woman in her twenties or thirties in good health. The CDR3 nucleotides are TGCGCCAGCAGCGTGACAGGGCCTCTAAGGCAGTACTTC. Translated: CASSVTGPLRQYF.